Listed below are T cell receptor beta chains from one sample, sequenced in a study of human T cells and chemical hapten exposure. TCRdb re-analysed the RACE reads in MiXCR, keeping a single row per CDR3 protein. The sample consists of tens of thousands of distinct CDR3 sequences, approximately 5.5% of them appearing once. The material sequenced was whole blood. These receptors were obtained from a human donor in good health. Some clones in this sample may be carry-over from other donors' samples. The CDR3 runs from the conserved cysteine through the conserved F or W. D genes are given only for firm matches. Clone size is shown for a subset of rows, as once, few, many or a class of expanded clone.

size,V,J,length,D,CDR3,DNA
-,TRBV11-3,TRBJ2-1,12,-,CASSLLANEQFF,TGTGCCAGCAGCTTACTAGCCAATGAGCAGTTCTTC
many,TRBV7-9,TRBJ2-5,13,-,CASRDAGMETQYF,TGTGCCAGCAGGGACGCGGGTATGGAGACCCAGTACTTC
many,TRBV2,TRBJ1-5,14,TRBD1,CASSGQGINQPQHF,TGTGCCAGCAGCGGACAGGGGATAAATCAGCCCCAGCATTTT
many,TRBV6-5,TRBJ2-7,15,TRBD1,CASSVTGGPHYEQYF,TGTGCCAGCAGTGTAACAGGGGGTCCCCACTACGAGCAGTACTTC
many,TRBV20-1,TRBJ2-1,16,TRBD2,CSAPTRLAGFHNEQFF,TGCAGTGCTCCCACGCGTCTAGCGGGATTCCACAATGAGCAGTTCTTC
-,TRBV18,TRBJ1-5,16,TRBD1,CASLRGAGGAGQPQHF,TGTGCCAGCTTACGCGGGGCAGGGGGCGCGGGTCAGCCCCAGCATTTT
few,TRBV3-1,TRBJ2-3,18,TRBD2,CASSQGGSGGGYTDTQYF,TGTGCCAGCAGCCAAGGAGGTAGCGGGGGGGGTTACACAGATACGCAGTATTTT
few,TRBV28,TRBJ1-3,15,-,CASSWRAGSGNTIYF,TGTGCCAGCAGTTGGAGGGCTGGCTCTGGAAACACCATATATTTT
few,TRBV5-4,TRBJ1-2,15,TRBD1,CASSLWTGTAYGYTF,TGTGCCAGCAGCCTCTGGACAGGCACGGCCTATGGCTACACCTTC
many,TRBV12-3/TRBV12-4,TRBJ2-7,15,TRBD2,CASREGLAGGYEQYF,TGTGCCAGCAGGGAGGGACTAGCAGGGGGCTACGAGCAGTACTTC
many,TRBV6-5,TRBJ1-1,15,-,CASSPSAGPGGEAFF,TGTGCCAGCAGCCCCTCGGCAGGGCCAGGCGGTGAAGCTTTCTTT
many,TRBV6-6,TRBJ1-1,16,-,CASSYDRLDMNTEAFF,TGTGCCAGCAGTTACGACAGACTAGACATGAACACTGAAGCTTTCTTT
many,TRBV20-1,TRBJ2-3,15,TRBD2,CSARGLAGKEDTQYF,TGCAGTGCTAGAGGACTAGCGGGGAAGGAGGATACGCAGTATTTT
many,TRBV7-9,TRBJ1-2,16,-,CASSLGGQQASHGYTF,TGTGCCAGCAGCTTAGGGGGTCAACAGGCATCTCATGGCTACACCTTC
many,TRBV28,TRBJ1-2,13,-,CATDSGGSYGYTF,TGTGCCACGGATAGTGGGGGGAGCTATGGCTACACCTTC
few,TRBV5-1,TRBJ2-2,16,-,CASSRGQTGPPGELFF,TGCGCCAGCAGCAGAGGACAAACAGGGCCGCCCGGGGAGCTGTTTTTT
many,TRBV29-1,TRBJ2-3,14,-,CSVAPGGGSDTQYF,TGCAGCGTTGCCCCGGGAGGGGGCAGCGATACGCAGTATTTT
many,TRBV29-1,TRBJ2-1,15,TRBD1,CSVGGQGEYYNEQFF,TGCAGCGTTGGCGGACAGGGGGAGTACTACAATGAGCAGTTCTTC
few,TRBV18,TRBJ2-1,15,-,CASSPSLDSYNEQFF,TGTGCCAGCTCACCTTCCCTAGACTCCTACAATGAGCAGTTCTTC
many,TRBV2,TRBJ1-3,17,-,CASSDGGGHLSGNTIYF,TGTGCCAGCAGTGACGGGGGGGGGCACCTCTCTGGAAACACCATATATTTT
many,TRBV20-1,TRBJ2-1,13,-,CSADRGTKNEQFF,TGCAGTGCGGACCGGGGGACGAAGAATGAGCAGTTCTTC
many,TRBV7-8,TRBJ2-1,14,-,CASSPRPERGEQFF,TGTGCCAGCAGCCCCCGACCGGAACGGGGTGAGCAGTTCTTC
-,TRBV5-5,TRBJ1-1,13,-,CASSLSSEGIAFF,TGTGCCAGCAGCTTGTCTTCGGAGGGCATAGCTTTCTTT
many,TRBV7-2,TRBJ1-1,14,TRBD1,CASSTQPGTVEAFF,TGTGCCAGCAGCACTCAACCCGGGACAGTTGAAGCTTTCTTT
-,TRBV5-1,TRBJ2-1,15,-,CASRMAPGGAGEQFF,TGCGCCAGCAGGATGGCCCCCGGTGGGGCAGGTGAGCAGTTCTTC
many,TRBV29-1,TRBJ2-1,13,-,CSAGGPGAGEQFF,TGCAGCGCCGGTGGACCCGGGGCAGGTGAGCAGTTCTTC
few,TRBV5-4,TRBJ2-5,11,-,CASSYQETQYF,TGTGCCAGCAGTTACCAAGAGACCCAGTACTTC
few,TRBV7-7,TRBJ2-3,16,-,CASTTGEGLRSDTQYF,TGTGCTAGCACCACCGGTGAGGGATTGCGATCAGATACGCAGTATTTT
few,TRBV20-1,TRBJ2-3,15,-,CSARDDGIGTDTQYF,TGCAGTGCTAGAGATGACGGAATCGGCACAGATACGCAGTATTTT
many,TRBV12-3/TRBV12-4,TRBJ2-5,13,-,CASRRQSGETQYF,TGTGCCAGCAGGCGACAGAGCGGAGAGACCCAGTACTTC
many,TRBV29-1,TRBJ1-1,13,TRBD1,CSVGQGVSTEAFF,TGCAGCGTTGGCCAGGGGGTATCAACTGAAGCTTTCTTT
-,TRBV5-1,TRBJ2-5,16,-,CASSLGGQINKETQYF,TGCGCCAGCAGCCTTGGAGGGCAGATCAACAAAGAGACCCAGTACTTC
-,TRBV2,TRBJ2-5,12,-,CASKNDQETQYF,TGTGCCAGCAAGAACGACCAAGAGACCCAGTACTTC
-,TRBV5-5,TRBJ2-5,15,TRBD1,CASSFHRGYQETQYF,TGTGCCAGCAGCTTTCACAGGGGGTACCAAGAGACCCAGTACTTC
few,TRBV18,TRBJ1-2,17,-,CASSPLSRGLSLDGYTF,TGTGCCAGCTCACCTCTATCCAGGGGACTTTCTTTGGATGGCTACACCTTC
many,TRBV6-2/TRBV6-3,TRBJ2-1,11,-,CASSYGARQFF,TGTGCCAGCAGTTATGGTGCCCGGCAGTTCTTC
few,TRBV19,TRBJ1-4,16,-,CASSRGMQSTNEKLFF,TGTGCCAGTAGTCGCGGGATGCAATCGACTAATGAAAAACTGTTTTTT